This T cell receptor beta chain was retrieved from a study of regulatory T cells in long-lasting Graves disease. Time point: newly diagnosed GD, antithyroid drugs for less than 3 months. With RNA extracted from PBMCs as input, the TCR library was made. Patients came from an endocrinology department in Xi'an, China. This clonotype was seen ten or more times. Through Arm-PCR of CDR3 regions and iRepertoire HTBI primers, TCR beta libraries were built. TCRdb re-derived calls from the multiplex PCR reads in MiXCR, one entry per CDR3 protein. The data hold 410,000 or so distinct CDR3 sequences, with just under 15% observed a single time. In addition, the sample was reused for a study of T cells in Graves' hyperthyroidism and ophthalmopathy. That source reports: Researchers ran a first-round RT-PCR on the TCR CDR3 using the HTBI primer set.

Sequences were derived from peripheral blood mononuclear cells (PBMCs), sampled at new diagnosis, from a patient treated with antithyroid drugs. The clonotype was recovered from a woman in her 30s with Graves disease.

DNA of the CDR3: TGCAGTGCTAGCCGGACAGAATCTCTCTACGAGCAGTACTTC. Protein sequence: CSASRTESLYEQYF. The chain uses TRBV20-1 and TRBJ2-7; D may be TRBD1 (6 bases). The CDR3 loop spans 14 amino acids. Germline assignment: CDR1 DFQATT and CDR2 SNEGSKA (reference sequence). V lost 3 bases to trimming and J lost 3 bases, with 15 bases between them.